This T cell receptor (beta chain) was identified in a study of cytomegalovirus exposure and HLA in healthy donors. Germline V gene lookup returns CDR1 LGHNA and CDR2 YNFKEQ. This CDR3 is 16 amino acids long. The V segment lost 4 bases and the J segment 1 base; nucleotides outside the gene matches: 1. The study ran its PCR with 60 Vbeta and 13 Jbeta primers. Libraries were prepared by immunoSEQ multiplex PCR; TCRdb keeps only in-frame clonotypes and omits some of them. In total, the table holds some 110,000 clones. V and J are TRBV4-2 and TRBJ2-2; 12 nucleotides align to TRBD2. This sequence was found in a man younger than 40 in good health and CMV-seronegative. The sample was PBMCs. The CDR3 sequence is CASSPTSGGNTGELFF. The DNA of the CDR3 is TGTGCCAGCAGCCCGACTAGCGGGGGGAACACCGGGGAGCTGTTTTTT.